The 7 T cell receptor beta chains presented below share a single source sample, sequenced in a study of identifying expanded T cells in peripheral blood. Clones were read by immunoSEQ multiplex PCR, and TCRdb kept only the in-frame ones, dropping some. This sample carries about 110,000 clones, about 87% of them seen once, and the ten largest clones take just under 8.5%. Sequencing was carried out using blood. These TCRs come from a person aged 18 to 75 in good health.

The chain combines TRBV7-9 with TRBJ2-7, with D unresolved. The germline V gene encodes CDR1 SEHNR and CDR2 FQNEAQ (reference sequence). The CDR3 is 13 amino acids. V shed 0 bases and J shed 1 base, with 4 bases lying between them. This chain's CDR3 is CASSLAGSYEQYF. The DNA for the CDR3 is TGTGCCAGCAGCTTAGCAGGTTCCTACGAGCAGTACTTC.

The V call is TRBV15, the J call TRBJ2-7; 8 bases map to TRBD1. The CDR3 has 14 residues. With V trimmed by 4 bases and J by 3 bases, 5 bases remained unmatched. The germline V gene has CDR1 LNHNV and CDR2 YYDKDF (reference sequence). This chain's CDR3 is CATSIDRGNYEQYF. In nucleotides, the CDR3 is TGTGCCACCAGCATAGACAGGGGAAACTACGAGCAGTACTTC. Full variable domain (remainder filled in from reference TRBV15 and TRBJ2-7): DAMVIQNPRYQVTQFGKPVTLSCSQTLNHNVMYWYQQKSSQAPKLLFHYYDKDFNNEADTPDNFQSRRPNTSFCFLDIRSPGLGDTAMYLCATSIDRGNYEQYFGPGTRLTVT.

The rearrangement uses TRBV5-1 and TRBJ2-2; tentative D call: TRBD2 (6 bases). Germline CDR1 is SGHRS and CDR2 is YFSETQ. The CDR3 spans 15 residues. The V gene lost 0 bases and the J gene lost 4 bases, with 10 bases spanning the gap. This CDR3 is CASSLAGTSTGELFF. In DNA, the CDR3 is TGCGCCAGCAGCTTGGCAGGGACTTCCACCGGGGAGCTGTTTTTT.

The gene calls are TRBV4-2 and TRBJ2-7; 7 bases are a match to TRBD1. V gave up 5 bases and J gave up 0 bases; unmatched junction bases: 4. CDR3 length: 14 residues. Germline V gene lookup returns CDR1 LGHNA and CDR2 YNFKEQ. CDR3 amino acids: CASSGDRPSYEQYF. The CDR3 coding sequence is TGTGCCAGCAGCGGGGACAGACCCTCCTACGAGCAGTACTTC.

This clone was counted a few times. This chain uses TRBV7-2 with TRBJ1-1; D unclear. Germline values: CDR1 SGHTA, CDR2 FQGNSA. The CDR3 has 15 amino acids. V was shortened by 3 bases and J by 0 bases, with 11 bases between the two germline ends. As DNA, the CDR3 is TGTGCCAGCAGCTTCGGGCCCTGGATGAACACTGAAGCTTTCTTT. Amino acids: CASSFGPWMNTEAFF.

The V and J genes are TRBV4-3 and TRBJ2-2, with D uncertain. This CDR3 contains 13 residues. From germline, CDR1 is LGHNA and CDR2 YSLEER. Trimming shortened V by 5 bases and J by 7 bases, and 11 bases separated the two germline ends. DNA of the CDR3: TGCGCCAGCAGCAGGGCAGGCGTCGGGGAGCTGTTTTTT. Its translation is CASSRAGVGELFF.

This clone was seen only once. The J gene is TRBJ2-5, the V gene TRBV5-1, with TRBD1 as a possible D gene (5 bases). Germline V CDR1 and CDR2: SGHRS, YFSETQ. This CDR3 has 15 residues. With 2 bases removed from V and 0 bases from J, the gap between germline ends came to 11 bases. CDR3 nucleotides: TGCGCCAGCAGCTTTCAGGGCAGGGACCAAGAGACCCAGTACTTC. This translates into CASSFQGRDQETQYF.